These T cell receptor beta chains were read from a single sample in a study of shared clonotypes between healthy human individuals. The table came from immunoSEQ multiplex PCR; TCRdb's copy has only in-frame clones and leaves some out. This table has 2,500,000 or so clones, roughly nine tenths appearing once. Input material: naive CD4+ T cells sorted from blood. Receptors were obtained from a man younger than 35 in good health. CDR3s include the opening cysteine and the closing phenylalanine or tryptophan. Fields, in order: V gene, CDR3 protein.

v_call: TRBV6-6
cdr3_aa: CASSRRDNEQFF

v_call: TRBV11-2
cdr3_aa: CASSLGEAGVNTEAFF

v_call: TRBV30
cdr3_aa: CAWSIVHLSGYEQYF

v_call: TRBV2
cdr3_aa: CASKRGLDGYTF

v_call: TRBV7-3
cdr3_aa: CASSPRGEGPYGYTF

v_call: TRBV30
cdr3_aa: CAWSRTVPYGYTF

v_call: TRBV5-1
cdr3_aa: CASSAGDRAYTEAFF

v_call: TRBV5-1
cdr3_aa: CASKFGGSRETQYF

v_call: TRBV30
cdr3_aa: CAWRGQGNQPQHF

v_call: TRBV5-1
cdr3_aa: CASSLGTAGGSSYEQYF

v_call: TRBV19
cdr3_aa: CASSRGQRVNEQFF

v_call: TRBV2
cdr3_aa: CASSEGGQGGHEQYF

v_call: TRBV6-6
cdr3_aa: CAISNRMGTDTQYF

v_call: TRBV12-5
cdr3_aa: CASGLVSGGRTGELFF

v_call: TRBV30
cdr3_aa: CAWSVLWADTDTQYF

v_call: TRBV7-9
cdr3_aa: CATDGGGRKGNEQFF

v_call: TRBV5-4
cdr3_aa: CASSLVDSTGELFF

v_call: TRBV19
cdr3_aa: CASSNSNTGELFF

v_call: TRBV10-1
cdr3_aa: CASSEAGRNEQYF

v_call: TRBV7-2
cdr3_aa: CASSLDPSGAGREQYF

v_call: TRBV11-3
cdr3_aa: CASSFGDGQGAIDTQYF

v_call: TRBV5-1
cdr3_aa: CASRNGGESEKLFF

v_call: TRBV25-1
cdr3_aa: CASSSGTGRSTDTQYF

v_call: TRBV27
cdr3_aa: CASSLLPQGPNEKLFF

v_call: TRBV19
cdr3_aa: CASSIGWLQPQHF

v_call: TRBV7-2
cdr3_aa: CASSPSPYEQYF

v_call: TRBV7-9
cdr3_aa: CASSLGGFSYEQYF

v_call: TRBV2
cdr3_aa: CASSDILGAGGYEQYF

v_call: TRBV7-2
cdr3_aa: CASSPPGAAGAETQYF

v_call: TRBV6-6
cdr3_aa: CASNSGNTIYF

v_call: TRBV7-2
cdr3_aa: CASSLGGAGGYTF

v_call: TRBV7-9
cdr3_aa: CASSLAFGQGSFFTYEQYF

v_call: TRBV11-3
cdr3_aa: CASSSNTDTQYF

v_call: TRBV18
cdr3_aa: CASSRTAGDYNEQFF

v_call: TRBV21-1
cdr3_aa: CASSKIISRFDRRGGETQYF

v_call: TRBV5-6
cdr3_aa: CASSGYDGLNYGYTF

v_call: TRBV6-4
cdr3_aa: CASSEQAFEKLFF

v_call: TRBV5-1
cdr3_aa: CASSVEGGPKGETQYF

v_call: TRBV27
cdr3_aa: CASSQGGVEQYF

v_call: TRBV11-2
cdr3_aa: CASSLVGSRAGTHNEQFF

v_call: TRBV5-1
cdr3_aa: CASSQGVETQYF

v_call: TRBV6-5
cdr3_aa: CASSWDPNNSPLHF